This T cell receptor beta chain was retrieved from a study of beta chain features in type 1 diabetes. Study-level results: Reduced insertions and increased deletions marked VDJ junctions in type 1 diabetes patients. It was not settled here whether HLA type affects TCRB rearrangement. TCRB repertoires of naive, central memory and Treg cells appeared more similar among patients than among healthy donors.

CDR3 size: 11 residues. Trimming removed 8 bases at V and 5 bases at J, with 10 bases between. Germline V gene lookup returns CDR1 WSHSY and CDR2 SAAADI. The investigators reverse transcribed all of the isolated RNA, so they sequenced expressed TCRB transcripts. The repertoire was sequenced with immunoSEQ multiplex PCR; TCRdb's copy has only in-frame clones and lacks some. This table has around 430,000 clones, 30% appearing once. Points on this clone: Its antigen is not known.

Purity exceeding 95% was reached by all sorted populations. The material sequenced was naive CD4+ T cells from blood. The chain has TRBV10-2 and TRBJ2-7; D perhaps matches TRBD1 (6 bases). This TCR was sampled from a man aged 18 to 30 in good health. CDR3 in DNA: TGCGCCAGCCAACAGGGAGACGAGCAGTACTTC. It translates to CASQQGDEQYF.